The 11 T cell receptor beta chains given below trace back to one sample, sequenced in a study of human T cells and chemical hapten exposure (dated by TCRdb to 2020 to 2023). The label giving this sample's time point can be read as: patch test 1, 2 weeks after DPC sensitization. This sample's treatment or condition label indicates: therapeutic diphenylcyclopropenone sensitization with weekly scalp DPC. To prepare the library, RACE was applied. The listed sequencing device is NextSeq 500. In TCRdb, the public reads were trimmed at Q25 with fastp and aligned with MiXCR, with productive beta chains retained. Identical CDR3 protein sequences are pooled into one entry, listed with their most common genes and DNA. For this sample there are under 200,000 distinct CDR3 sequences; approximately 14% appear just once. About 1.7% of the sample goes to the ten largest clones. Sequenced here: whole blood, sampled in connection with sensitization to the hapten diphenylcyclopropenone (DPC). Receptors originate from a woman younger than 45 with alopecia areata. Some clones in this sample may be carry-over from other donors' samples.

V and J are TRBV6-1 and TRBJ1-1; 9 bases match TRBD1. The germline V gene encodes CDR1 MNHNS and CDR2 SASEGT. V shed 0 bases, J shed 4 bases, and the junction held 3 bases outside the gene matches. The CDR3 covers 15 residues. The CDR3 loop reads CASSEATGGRTEAFF. The CDR3, as DNA: TGTGCCAGCAGTGAAGCGACAGGGGGTCGCACTGAAGCTTTCTTT.

The V gene is TRBV11-2, the J gene TRBJ2-2; 9 nucleotides line up with TRBD2. Losses at the gene ends were 9 bases for V and 4 bases for J; bases not matched to a gene: 9. Germline CDR1 and CDR2: SGHAT and FQNNGV. The CDR3 contains 15 residues. The CDR3 nucleotides read TGTGCCAGTAGTAGCGGGAGATGGGGCACCGGGGAGCTGTTTTTT. Encoded protein: CASSSGRWGTGELFF.

The table lists this clonotype with a few counts. The gene calls are TRBV6-2 or TRBV6-3 and TRBJ2-4, with D maybe TRBD2 (5 bases). Germline loops: CDR1 MNHEY, CDR2 SVGEGT. V lost 4 bases to trimming and J lost 7 bases, with 14 bases between them. CDR3 length equals 14 residues. In nucleotides, the CDR3 is TGTGCCAGCAGTTTCGCGGGCACGAAGAACATTCAGTACTTC. Its protein is CASSFAGTKNIQYF.

This clonotype appeared a few times. The chain couples TRBV27 to TRBJ2-7; 7 nucleotides align to TRBD2. Unmatched junction bases numbered 10, after V lost 5 bases and J lost 3 bases. This CDR3 has 15 amino acids. Germline CDR1 MNHEY, CDR2 SMNVEV (reference sequence). The CDR3 protein is CASSGWTSKFYEQYF. The DNA for the CDR3 is TGTGCCAGCAGTGGATGGACTAGTAAATTCTACGAGCAGTACTTC.

The rearrangement links TRBV20-1 to TRBJ2-5, with TRBD1 identical over 7 bases. Trimming removed 4 bases from V and 2 bases from J; junction bases left unmatched: 4. There are 13 residues in the CDR3. Germline-derived CDR1 and CDR2 are DFQATT and SNEGSKA (reference sequence). This chain's CDR3 is CSATQDRQETQYF. The CDR3, as DNA: TGCAGTGCTACCCAGGACAGGCAAGAGACCCAGTACTTC.

The table lists this clonotype with a few counts. This rearrangement joins TRBV28 to TRBJ2-1; D remains ambiguous. Per germline, CDR1 MDHEN and CDR2 SYDVKM. CDR3 size: 12 residues. The germline V and J ends were trimmed by 6 bases and 9 bases, with 12 bases remaining between them. The CDR3, as DNA: TGTGCCAGCAGCCCCACTTGGAGTGAGCAGTTCTTC. It translates to CASSPTWSEQFF.

The CDR3 nucleotides read TGTGCCAGCAGTGATAGGCTAGCGGGGGCCATCACTCTTTACAATGAGCAGTTCTTC. The encoded protein is CASSDRLAGAITLYNEQFF. This chain joins TRBV6-1 and TRBJ2-1, with 10 bases that match TRBD2. J lost 4 bases, V lost 3 bases, and 15 bases had no gene match. CDR1 and CDR2 from the germline V gene are MNHNS and SASEGT. The CDR3 is 19 residues long.

J is TRBJ2-3 and V is TRBV6-6, with 7 nucleotides matching TRBD1. CDR1 is MNHNY, CDR2 SVGAGI, per germline (reference sequence). V trimming: 5 bases; J trimming: 8 bases; junction bases outside the gene matches: 1. This CDR3 has 11 residues. CDR3 in amino acids: CASSPGGTQYF. The CDR3 region has the DNA TGTGCCAGCAGTCCAGGGGGTACGCAGTATTTT.

The chain joins TRBV7-2 to TRBJ1-2; D remains ambiguous. This CDR3 is built from 13 residues. CDR1 and CDR2 from the germline V gene are SGHTA and FQGNSA. V was clipped by 5 bases and J by 8 bases, with 15 bases between them. Here the CDR3 DNA reads TGTGCCAGCAGCACACGGACTGAAAAGGGCTACACCTTC. This codes for CASSTRTEKGYTF.

The chain is built from TRBV20-1 and TRBJ1-6, with 7 bases fitting TRBD1. V lost 2 bases, J lost 11 bases, and 6 bases stayed unmatched. Germline V gene sequence: CDR1 DFQATT, CDR2 SNEGSKA (reference sequence). The CDR3 is 13 residues long. The CDR3 loop is CSARPRGRAPLHF. CDR3 nucleotide sequence: TGCAGTGCTAGACCCAGGGGGAGGGCACCCCTCCACTTT.

About this clonotype itself: A much more abundant neighbour one base away suggests this may be a read error. The chain is built from TRBV7-2 and TRBJ1-6; the match to TRBD1 covers 8 bases. This CDR3 has 16 residues. Trimming removed 4 bases from V and 11 bases from J; junction bases left unmatched: 13. The germline V gene has CDR1 SGHTA and CDR2 FQGNSA. The CDR3 region is CASSYRTGRVDPPLHF. As DNA, the CDR3 is TGTGCCAGCAGCTACCGGACAGGGCGGGTTGATCCACCCCTCCACTTT.